What follows is one T cell receptor beta chain and its context. These data originate in a study of stem cell transplantation in POMP-related autoinflammatory disease. Overall study context: Before transplant, CD4+ T cells skewed naive and CD8+ proportions were low.

V lost 4 bases and J 1 base, leaving 15 bases between the germline ends. Germline V CDR1 and CDR2: SGHTA, FQGNSA. This CDR3 has 16 residues. The repertoire was sequenced with immunoSEQ multiplex PCR; TCRdb's copy has only in-frame clones and lacks some. The sample records approximately 2,100 clones, roughly nine tenths being singletons. The chain has TRBV7-2 and TRBJ2-3; D may be TRBD2 (7 bases). Sequences were derived from Tregs from PBMCs, sampled before stem cell transplantation. This TCR was recovered from a human donor with POMP-related autoinflammation and immune dysregulation (PRAID). CDR3 bases: TGTGCCAGCAGCTCAAGACGGGGGGCCGGCACAGATACGCAGTATTTT. Its translation: CASSSRRGAGTDTQYF. The full variable domain, completed using reference TRBV7-2 and TRBJ2-3, is GAGVSQSPSNKVTEKGKDVELRCDPISGHTALYWYRQSLGQGLEFLIYFQGNSAPDKSGLPSDRFSAERTGGSVSTLTIQRTQQEDSAVYLCASSSRRGAGTDTQYFGPGTRLTVL.